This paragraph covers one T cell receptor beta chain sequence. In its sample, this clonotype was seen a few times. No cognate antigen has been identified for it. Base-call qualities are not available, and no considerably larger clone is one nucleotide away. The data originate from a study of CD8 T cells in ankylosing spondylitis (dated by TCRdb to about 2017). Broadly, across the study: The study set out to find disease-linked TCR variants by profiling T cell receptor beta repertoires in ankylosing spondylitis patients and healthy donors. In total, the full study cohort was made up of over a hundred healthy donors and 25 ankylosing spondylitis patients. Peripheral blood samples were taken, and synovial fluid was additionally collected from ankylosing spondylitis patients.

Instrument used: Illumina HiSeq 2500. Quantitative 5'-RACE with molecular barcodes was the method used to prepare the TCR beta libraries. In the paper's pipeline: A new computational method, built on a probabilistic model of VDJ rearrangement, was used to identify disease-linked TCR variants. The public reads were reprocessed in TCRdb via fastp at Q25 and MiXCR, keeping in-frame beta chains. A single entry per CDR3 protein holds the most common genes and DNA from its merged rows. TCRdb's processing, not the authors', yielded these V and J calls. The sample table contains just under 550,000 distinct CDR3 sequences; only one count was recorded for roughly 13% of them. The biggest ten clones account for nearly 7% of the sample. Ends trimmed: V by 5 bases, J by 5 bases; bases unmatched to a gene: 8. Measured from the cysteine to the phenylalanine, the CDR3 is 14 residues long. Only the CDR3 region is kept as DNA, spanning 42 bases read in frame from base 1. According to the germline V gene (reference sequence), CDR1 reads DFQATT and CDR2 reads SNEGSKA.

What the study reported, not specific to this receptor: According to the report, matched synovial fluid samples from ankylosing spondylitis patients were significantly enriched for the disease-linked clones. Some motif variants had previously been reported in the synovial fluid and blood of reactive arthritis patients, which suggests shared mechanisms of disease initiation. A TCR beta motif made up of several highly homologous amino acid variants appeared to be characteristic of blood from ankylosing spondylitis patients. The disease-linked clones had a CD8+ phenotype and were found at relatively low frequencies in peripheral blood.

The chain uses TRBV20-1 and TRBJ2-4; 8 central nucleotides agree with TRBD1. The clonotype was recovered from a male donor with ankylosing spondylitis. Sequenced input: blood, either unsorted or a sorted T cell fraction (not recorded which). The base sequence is TGCAGTGCTGACGGACAGGGACTCCAAAACATTCAGTACTTC. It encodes CSADGQGLQNIQYF.